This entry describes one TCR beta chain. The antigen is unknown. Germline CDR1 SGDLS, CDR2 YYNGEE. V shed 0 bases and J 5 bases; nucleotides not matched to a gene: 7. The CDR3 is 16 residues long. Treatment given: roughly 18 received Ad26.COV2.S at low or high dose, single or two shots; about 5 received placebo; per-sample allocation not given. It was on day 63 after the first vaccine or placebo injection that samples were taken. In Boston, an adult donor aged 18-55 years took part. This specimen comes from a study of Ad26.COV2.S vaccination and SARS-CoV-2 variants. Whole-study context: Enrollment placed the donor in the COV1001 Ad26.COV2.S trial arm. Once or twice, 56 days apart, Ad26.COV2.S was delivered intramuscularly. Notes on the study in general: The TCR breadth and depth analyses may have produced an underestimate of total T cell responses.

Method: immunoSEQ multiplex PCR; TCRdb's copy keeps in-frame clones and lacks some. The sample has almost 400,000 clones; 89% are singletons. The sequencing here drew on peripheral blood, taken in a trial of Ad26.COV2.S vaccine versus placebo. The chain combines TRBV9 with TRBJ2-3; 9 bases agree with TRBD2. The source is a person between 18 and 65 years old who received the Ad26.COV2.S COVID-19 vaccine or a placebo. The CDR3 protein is CASSVAAGGQGDTQYF. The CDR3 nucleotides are TGTGCCAGCAGCGTAGCGGCGGGAGGGCAGGGAGATACGCAGTATTTT.